This T cell receptor beta chain was found in a study of T cell responses to AZD1222 COVID-19 vaccine. Study-level findings and limits: A rise in Spike-specific TCR breadth and depth followed two AZD1222 doses. Clonal diversity was possibly underestimated, and white British individuals and females predominated among donors. Spike was spanned by vaccine-associated CD4 TCRs, with dominance at 160-218 and 743-854. Baseline seropositivity occurred in only a handful of AZD1222 recipients.

Concerning this clone: As yet, its antigen is unknown.

This CDR3 region has 13 residues. Trimming took 7 bases from V and 8 from J, leaving 15 bases between them. Repertoires were generated with immunoSEQ multiplex PCR, while TCRdb's copy carries only in-frame clones and drops some. The sample lists over 85,000 clones, 70% to 90% occurring once. The sequence came from an adult who received the AZD1222 COVID-19 vaccine. This rearrangement joins TRBV12-3 or TRBV12-4 to TRBJ2-1; D might be TRBD1 (6 bases). The sample consisted of peripheral blood, taken 28 days after the second AZD1222 dose. The CDR3 nucleotides read TGTGCCAGCACTCCAAGCAGGGGTGATGAGCAGTTCTTC. As protein: CASTPSRGDEQFF.